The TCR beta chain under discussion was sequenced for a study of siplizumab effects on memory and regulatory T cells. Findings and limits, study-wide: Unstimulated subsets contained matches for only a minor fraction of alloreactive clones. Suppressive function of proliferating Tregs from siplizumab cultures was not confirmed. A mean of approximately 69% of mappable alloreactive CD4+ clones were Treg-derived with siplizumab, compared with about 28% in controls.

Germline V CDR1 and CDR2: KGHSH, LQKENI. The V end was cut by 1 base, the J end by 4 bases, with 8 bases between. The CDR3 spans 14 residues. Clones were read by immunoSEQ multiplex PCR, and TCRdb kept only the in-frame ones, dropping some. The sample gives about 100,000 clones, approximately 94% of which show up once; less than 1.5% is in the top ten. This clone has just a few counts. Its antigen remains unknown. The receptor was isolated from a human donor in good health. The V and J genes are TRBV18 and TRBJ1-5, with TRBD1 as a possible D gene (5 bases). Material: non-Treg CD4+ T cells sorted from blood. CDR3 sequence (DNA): TGTGCCAGCTCACCACAAGGGGAGAATCAGCCCCAGCATTTT. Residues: CASSPQGENQPQHF. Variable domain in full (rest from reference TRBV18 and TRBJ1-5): NAGVMQNPRHLVRRRGQEARLRCSPMKGHSHVYWYRQLPEEGLKFMVYLQKENIIDESGMPKERFSAEFPKEGPSILRIQQVVRGDSAAYFCASSPQGENQPQHFGDGTRLSIL.